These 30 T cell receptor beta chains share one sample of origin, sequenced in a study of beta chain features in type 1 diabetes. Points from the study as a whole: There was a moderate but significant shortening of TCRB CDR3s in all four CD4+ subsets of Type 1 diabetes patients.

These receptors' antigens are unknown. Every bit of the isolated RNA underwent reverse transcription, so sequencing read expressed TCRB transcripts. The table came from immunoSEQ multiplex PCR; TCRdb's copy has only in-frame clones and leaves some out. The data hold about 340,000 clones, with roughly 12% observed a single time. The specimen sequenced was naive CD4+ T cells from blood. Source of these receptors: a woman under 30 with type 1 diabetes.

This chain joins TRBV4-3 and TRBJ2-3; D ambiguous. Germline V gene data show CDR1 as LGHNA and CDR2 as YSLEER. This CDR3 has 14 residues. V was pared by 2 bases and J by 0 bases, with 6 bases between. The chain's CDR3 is CASSQISSTDTQYF. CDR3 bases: TGCGCCAGCAGCCAAATTTCGAGCACAGATACGCAGTATTTT.

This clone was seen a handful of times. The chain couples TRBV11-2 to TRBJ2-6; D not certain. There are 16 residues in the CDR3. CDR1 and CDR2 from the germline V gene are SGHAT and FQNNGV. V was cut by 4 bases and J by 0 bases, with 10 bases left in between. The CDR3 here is CASSSPRSSGANVLTF. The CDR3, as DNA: TGTGCCAGCAGCTCTCCTAGGAGCTCTGGGGCCAACGTCCTGACTTTC.

CDR3 region: CASSTYDRGYGANVLTF. CDR3 DNA sequence: TGTGCCAGCAGTACTTACGACAGGGGGTATGGGGCCAACGTCCTGACTTTC. This chain connects TRBV27 to TRBJ2-6, with TRBD1 matching over 9 bases. Unmatched junction bases numbered 8, after V lost 5 bases and J lost 3 bases. Germline values: CDR1 MNHEY, CDR2 SMNVEV (reference sequence). The CDR3 sequence is 17 residues long.

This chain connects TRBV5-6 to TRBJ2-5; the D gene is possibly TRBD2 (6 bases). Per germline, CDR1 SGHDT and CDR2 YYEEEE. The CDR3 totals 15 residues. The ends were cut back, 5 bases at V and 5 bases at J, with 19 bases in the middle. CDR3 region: CASRGGRGTWETQYF. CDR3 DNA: TGTGCCAGCAGGGGTGGACGGGGGACGTGGGAGACCCAGTACTTC. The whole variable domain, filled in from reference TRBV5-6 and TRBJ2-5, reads DAGVTQSPTHLIKTRGQQVTLRCSPKSGHDTVSWYQQALGQGPQFIFQYYEEEERQRGNFPDRFSGHQFPNYSSELNVNALLLGDSALYLCASRGGRGTWETQYFGPGTRLLVL.

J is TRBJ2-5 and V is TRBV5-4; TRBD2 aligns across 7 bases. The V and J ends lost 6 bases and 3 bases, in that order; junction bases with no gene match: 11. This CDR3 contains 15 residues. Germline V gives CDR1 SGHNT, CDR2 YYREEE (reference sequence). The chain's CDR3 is CASTWGLAEEETQYF. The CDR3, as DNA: TGTGCCAGCACCTGGGGCCTAGCGGAGGAAGAGACCCAGTACTTC.

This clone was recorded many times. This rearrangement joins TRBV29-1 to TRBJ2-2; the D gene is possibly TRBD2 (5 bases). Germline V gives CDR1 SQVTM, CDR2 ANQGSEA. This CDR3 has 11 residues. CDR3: CSGGFTGELFF. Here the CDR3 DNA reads TGCAGTGGAGGATTTACCGGGGAGCTGTTTTTT.

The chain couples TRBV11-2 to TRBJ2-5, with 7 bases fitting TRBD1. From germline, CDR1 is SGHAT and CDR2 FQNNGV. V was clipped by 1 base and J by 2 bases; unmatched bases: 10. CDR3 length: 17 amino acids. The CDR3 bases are TGTGCCAGCAGCTTAGTAGGGGGCGGTCACCTACAAGAGACCCAGTACTTC. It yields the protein CASSLVGGGHLQETQYF.

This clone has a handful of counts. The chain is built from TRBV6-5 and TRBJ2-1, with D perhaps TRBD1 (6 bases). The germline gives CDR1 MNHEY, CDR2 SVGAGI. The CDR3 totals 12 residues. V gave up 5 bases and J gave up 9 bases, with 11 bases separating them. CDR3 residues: CASSTRGGEQFF. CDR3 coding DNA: TGTGCCAGCAGTACCAGGGGCGGTGAGCAGTTCTTC.

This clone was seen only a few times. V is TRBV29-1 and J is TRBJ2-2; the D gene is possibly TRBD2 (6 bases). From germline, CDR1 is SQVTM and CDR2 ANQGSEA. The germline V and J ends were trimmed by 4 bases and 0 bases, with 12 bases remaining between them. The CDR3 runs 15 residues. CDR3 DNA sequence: TGCAGCGTTGCCCCTAGCGCCGCGAACACCGGGGAGCTGTTTTTT. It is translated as CSVAPSAANTGELFF.

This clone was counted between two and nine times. DNA of the CDR3: TGTGCCAGCATCCCCGGGACTCACACAGATACGCAGTATTTT. Its protein product is CASIPGTHTDTQYF. The chain has TRBV7-2 and TRBJ2-3, with a weak D call TRBD2 (6 bases). V lost 7 bases and J lost 2, with 13 bases in between. The CDR3 length is 14 residues. Germline V gene sequence: CDR1 SGHTA, CDR2 FQGNSA.

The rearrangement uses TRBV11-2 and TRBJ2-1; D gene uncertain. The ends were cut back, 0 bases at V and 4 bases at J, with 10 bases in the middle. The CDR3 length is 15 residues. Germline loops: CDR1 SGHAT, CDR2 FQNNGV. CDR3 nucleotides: TGTGCCAGCAGCTTAGATCCAGCACAGTACAATGAGCAGTTCTTC. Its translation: CASSLDPAQYNEQFF.

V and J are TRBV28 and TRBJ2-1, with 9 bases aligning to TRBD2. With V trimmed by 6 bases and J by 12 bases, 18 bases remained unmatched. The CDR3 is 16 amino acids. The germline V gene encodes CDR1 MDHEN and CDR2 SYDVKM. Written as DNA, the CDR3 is TGTGCCAGCAGCCTCGCCTATAGCGGGAGTTGGGGGATGCAGTTCTTC. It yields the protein CASSLAYSGSWGMQFF.

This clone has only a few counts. DNA of the CDR3: TGTGCCAGCAGCGCCTCACATAGCCACGATCGCCTCTCTGGGGCCAACGTCCTGACTTTC. It encodes CASSASHSHDRLSGANVLTF. The rearrangement uses TRBV9 and TRBJ2-6; D is unresolved. This CDR3 has 20 residues. Germline loops: CDR1 SGDLS, CDR2 YYNGEE. V lost 3 bases to trimming and J lost 0 bases, with 22 bases between them. Full variable domain (missing parts from reference TRBV9 and TRBJ2-6): DSGVTQTPKHLITATGQRVTLRCSPRSGDLSVYWYQQSLDQGLQFLIQYYNGEERAKGNILERFSAQQFPDLHSELNLSSLELGDSALYFCASSASHSHDRLSGANVLTFGAGSRLTVL.

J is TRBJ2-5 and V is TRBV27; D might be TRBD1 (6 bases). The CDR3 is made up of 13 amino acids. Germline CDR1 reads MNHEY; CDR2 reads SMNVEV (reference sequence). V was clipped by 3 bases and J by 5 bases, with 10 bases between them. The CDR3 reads CASSFRRGETQYF. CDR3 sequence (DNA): TGTGCCAGCAGTTTTAGAAGGGGGGAGACCCAGTACTTC.

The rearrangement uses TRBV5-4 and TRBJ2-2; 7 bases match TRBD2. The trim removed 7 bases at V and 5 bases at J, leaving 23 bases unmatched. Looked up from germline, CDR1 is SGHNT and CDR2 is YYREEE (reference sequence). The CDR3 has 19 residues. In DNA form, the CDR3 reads TGTGCCAGCGGGCACCCGAAGAGGGCTAGCGGAGAGGGTACCGGGGAGCTGTTTTTT. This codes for CASGHPKRASGEGTGELFF.

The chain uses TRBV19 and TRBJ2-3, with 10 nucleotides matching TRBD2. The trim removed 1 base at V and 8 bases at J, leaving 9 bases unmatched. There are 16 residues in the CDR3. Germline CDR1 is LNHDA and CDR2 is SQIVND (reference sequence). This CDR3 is CASSIVLAGLHGTQYF. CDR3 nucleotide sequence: TGTGCCAGTAGTATAGTACTAGCGGGGTTACACGGTACGCAGTATTTT.

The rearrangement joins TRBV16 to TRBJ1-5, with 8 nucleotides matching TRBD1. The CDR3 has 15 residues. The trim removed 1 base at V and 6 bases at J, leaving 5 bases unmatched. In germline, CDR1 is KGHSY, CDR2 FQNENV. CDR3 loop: CASSQYQGAAQPQHF. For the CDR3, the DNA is TGTGCCAGCAGCCAATACCAGGGGGCAGCTCAGCCCCAGCATTTT.

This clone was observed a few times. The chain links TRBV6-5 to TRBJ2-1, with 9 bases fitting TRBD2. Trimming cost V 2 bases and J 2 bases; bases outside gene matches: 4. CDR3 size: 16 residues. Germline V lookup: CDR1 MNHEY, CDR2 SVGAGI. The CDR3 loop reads CASSYTGLATYNEQFF. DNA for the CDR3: TGTGCCAGCAGTTACACAGGACTAGCGACCTACAATGAGCAGTTCTTC.

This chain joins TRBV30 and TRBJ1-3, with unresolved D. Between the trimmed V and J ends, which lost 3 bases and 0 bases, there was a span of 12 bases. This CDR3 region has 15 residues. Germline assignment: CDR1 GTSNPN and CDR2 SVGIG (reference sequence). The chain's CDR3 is CAWRGWRASGNTIYF. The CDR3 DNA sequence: TGTGCCTGGAGGGGCTGGCGGGCCTCTGGAAACACCATATATTTT.

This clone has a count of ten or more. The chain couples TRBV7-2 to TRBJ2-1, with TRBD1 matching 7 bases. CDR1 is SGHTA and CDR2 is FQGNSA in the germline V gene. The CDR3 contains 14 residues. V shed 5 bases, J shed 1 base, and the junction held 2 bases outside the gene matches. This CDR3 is CASSPDRSYNEQFF. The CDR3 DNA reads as TGTGCCAGCAGCCCGGACAGGTCCTACAATGAGCAGTTCTTC.

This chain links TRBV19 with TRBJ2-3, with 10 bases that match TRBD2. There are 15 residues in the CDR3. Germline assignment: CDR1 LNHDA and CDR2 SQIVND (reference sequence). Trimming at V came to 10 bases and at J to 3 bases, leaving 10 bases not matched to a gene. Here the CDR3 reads CATSGIAGGTDTQYF. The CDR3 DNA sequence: TGTGCCACTTCGGGGATAGCGGGGGGAACAGATACGCAGTATTTT.

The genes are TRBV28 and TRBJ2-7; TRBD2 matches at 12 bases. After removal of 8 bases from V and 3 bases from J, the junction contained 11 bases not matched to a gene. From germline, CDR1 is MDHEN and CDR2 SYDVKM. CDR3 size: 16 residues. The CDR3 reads CASSPSGRAVIYEQYV. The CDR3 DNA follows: TGTGCCAGCTCGCCTAGCGGGAGGGCCGTTATCTACGAGCAGTACGTC.

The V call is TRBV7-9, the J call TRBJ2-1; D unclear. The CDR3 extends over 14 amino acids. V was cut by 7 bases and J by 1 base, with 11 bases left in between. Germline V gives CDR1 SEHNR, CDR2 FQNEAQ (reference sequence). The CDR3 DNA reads TGTGCCAGCACAGAGTGGGCATCCTACAATGAGCAGTTCTTC. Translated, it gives CASTEWASYNEQFF.

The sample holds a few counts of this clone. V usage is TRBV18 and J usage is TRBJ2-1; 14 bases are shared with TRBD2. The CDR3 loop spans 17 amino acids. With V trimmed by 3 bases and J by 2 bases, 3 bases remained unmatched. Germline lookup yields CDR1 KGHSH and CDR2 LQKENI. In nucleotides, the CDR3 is TGTGCCAGCTCACCCCGGACTAGCGGGAGGACCTACAATGAGCAGTTCTTC. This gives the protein CASSPRTSGRTYNEQFF.

CDR3 in amino acids: CASSVSTSSGIGETQYF. The CDR3 bases are TGTGCCAGCAGCGTATCGACTAGTTCGGGTATTGGAGAGACCCAGTACTTC. The J gene is TRBJ2-5, the V gene TRBV9; D may be TRBD2 (6 bases). V lost 1 base and J lost 4, with 20 bases in between. CDR1 is SGDLS and CDR2 is YYNGEE in the germline V gene. CDR3 length: 17 residues.

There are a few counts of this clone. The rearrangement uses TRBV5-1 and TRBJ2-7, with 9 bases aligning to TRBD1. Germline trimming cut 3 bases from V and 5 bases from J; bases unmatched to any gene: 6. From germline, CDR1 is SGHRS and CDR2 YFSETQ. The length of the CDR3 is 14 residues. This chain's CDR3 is CASSSGQGRHEQYF. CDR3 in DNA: TGCGCCAGCAGCTCAGGACAGGGGAGGCACGAGCAGTACTTC.

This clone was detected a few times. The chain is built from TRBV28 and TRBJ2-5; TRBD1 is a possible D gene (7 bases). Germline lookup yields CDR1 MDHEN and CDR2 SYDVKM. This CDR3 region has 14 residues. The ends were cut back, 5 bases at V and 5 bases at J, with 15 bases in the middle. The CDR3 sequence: CASSATGAGETQYF. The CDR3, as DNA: TGTGCCAGCAGTGCCACAGGGGCGGGGGAGACCCAGTACTTC.

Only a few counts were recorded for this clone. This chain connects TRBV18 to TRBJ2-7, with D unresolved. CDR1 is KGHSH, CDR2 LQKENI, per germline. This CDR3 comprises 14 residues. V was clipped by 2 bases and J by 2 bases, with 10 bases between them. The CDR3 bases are TGTGCCAGCTCACCAGGGCTCGTCACCTACGAGCAGTACTTC. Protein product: CASSPGLVTYEQYF.

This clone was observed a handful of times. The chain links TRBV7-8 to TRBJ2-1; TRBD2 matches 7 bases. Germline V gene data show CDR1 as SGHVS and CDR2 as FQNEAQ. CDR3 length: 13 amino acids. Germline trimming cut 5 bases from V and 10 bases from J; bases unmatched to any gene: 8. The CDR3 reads CASSPREATEQFF. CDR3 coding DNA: TGTGCCAGCAGCCCCCGGGAGGCCACGGAGCAGTTCTTC.

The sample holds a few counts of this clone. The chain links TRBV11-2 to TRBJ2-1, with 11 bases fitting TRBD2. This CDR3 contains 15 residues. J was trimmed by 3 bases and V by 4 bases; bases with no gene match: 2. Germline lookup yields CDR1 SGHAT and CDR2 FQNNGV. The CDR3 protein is CASSWTSGYYNEQFF. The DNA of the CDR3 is TGTGCCAGCAGCTGGACTAGCGGGTACTACAATGAGCAGTTCTTC.